This TCR beta chain was identified during a study of spatial heterogeneity in lung cancer (dated by TCRdb to 2018 to 2020). For the wider study: Beta-chain transcripts were consistently detected in greater numbers than alpha-chain transcripts, which likely reflects a higher abundance of beta-chain transcripts. In the raw uncorrected reads, each unique combination of TCR and UMI appeared on average more than ten times. TCR alpha and beta repertoires were quantitatively compared across multiple tumor regions, matched nontumor lung and blood in non-small cell lung cancer. Nonsynonymous mutation counts, determined by whole-exome sequencing of tumor tissue, were related to features of the TCR repertoire. At surgery, 220 tumor regions, approximately 64 matched nontumor lung samples and 56 PBMC samples were TCR-sequenced for both alpha and beta chains. Here is what the overall study found, with its caveats: Ubiquitous expanded tumor TCRs were found in blood more often at tumor resection than at routine follow-up. Additional single-cell paired TCR alpha and beta sequencing was considered necessary to confirm, at a functional level, the hypothesis that regional TCRs recognize regional mutations.

The CDR3, from cysteine to phenylalanine, totals 14 residues. This entry keeps only the CDR3 DNA: 42 bases, framed from base 1. V is cut by 3 bases and J by 3 bases, and the space between the germline ends is 9 bases. The germline V gene (reference sequence) provides CDR1 SEHNR and CDR2 FQNEAQ. Library prep was done by 5' RACE. Reads for this sample came from a NextSeq 500. To allow correction of PCR and sequencing errors, the TCR library protocol tagged every TCR cDNA molecule with a unique molecular identifier. The authors processed their data as follows. Decombinator tools were used for TCR identification, UMI-based error correction and CDR3 extraction. TCRs above a frequency of 2 per 1,000, corresponding to the top 1% of the tumor frequency distribution, were defined as expanded. Renyi diversity was computed with the R vegan package after each repertoire had been subsampled 100 times to 5,000 TCRs. CDR3 similarity networks were built from amino acid triplet string-kernel similarity, connecting CDR3s with pairwise similarity above 0.82. The public reads were run again by TCRdb, first through fastp at Q25 and then through MiXCR, and only productive beta chains were kept. Identical CDR3 proteins give one entry, which carries the most common genes and DNA. These V and J calls originate from TCRdb's pipeline instead of the authors' own analysis. The sample data list about 85,000 distinct CDR3 sequences, and approximately 20% of these were observed just once. The ten largest account for 5% to 7.5% of the sample.

The time point label for this specimen denotes: sample taken at primary tumor resection. Without any cell sorting, TCR sequencing was performed on whole RNA extracted either from tumor and nontumor lung tissue or from cryopreserved PBMC samples. Samples were obtained from over 70 patients with early-stage, untreated non-small cell lung cancer from the lung TRACERx cohort. Only patients with enough RNA available from two or more tumor regions were chosen for TCR sequencing. Turning to this clonotype: Its antigen target is currently unknown. Per-nucleotide qualities are absent, and no much larger clonotype sits a single base away.

The clonotype comes from a male donor with early-stage non-small cell lung cancer. Here the sequenced sample was PBMCs, taken at surgery. The chain uses TRBV7-9 and TRBJ2-1; a tentative D match to TRBD1 spans 6 bases. The bases are TGTGCCAGCAGCTTGCCGGGACACTACAATGAGCAGTTCTTC. Its translation reads: CASSLPGHYNEQFF.